This TCR beta chain stems from a study of cytomegalovirus exposure and HLA in healthy donors. Study in general: From donors who were HLA-typed, an early data release held 80 million to 85 million unique TCRs.

Comment on this clone: The target antigen is unknown.

The PCR contained 60 Vbeta and 13 Jbeta primers. Under the authors' procedure: An analysis that came later counted tens of millions of unique TCR beta chains, approximately 10 million shared. The assay was immunoSEQ multiplex PCR, and TCRdb's table has in-frame clones only and misses some. V, J and clone size reflect that table, while D and trimming were determined from the DNA. The table lists under 250,000 clones, approximately 78% of them singletons. CDR1 is SGHRS, CDR2 YFSETQ, per germline. J gave up 3 bases and V 4 bases, and 6 bases lay outside the gene matches. The CDR3 has 15 amino acids. Study conclusions and caveats: Follow-up analysis later connected one missense variant in DCLRE1C with trimming of TCR beta V- and J-genes.

This sequence was found in a boy younger than 18 in good health and CMV-seronegative. The J gene is TRBJ2-5, the V gene TRBV5-1; TRBD2 matches at 10 bases. Sequenced input: PBMCs. The CDR3 bases are TGCGCCAGCAGCCGCGCTGGACTAGCGGAAGAGACCCAGTACTTC. It specifies CASSRAGLAEETQYF.